The rows below give T cell receptor beta chains drawn from one sample of a study of low-dose radiotherapy and immunotherapy resistance in tumors. TCRdb called the reads again in MiXCR, with one record for every CDR3 protein. The sample has about 82,000 distinct CDR3 sequences, approximately 20% seen once. Sequencing used PBMCs, obtained before treatment. The receptor set was obtained from a male donor with prostate cancer. CDR3s include the opening cysteine and the closing phenylalanine or tryptophan. Each record gives: V gene, J gene, clone size, D gene, CDR3 DNA, CDR3 protein. A D gene is named only where the DNA matches it firmly. Rows may omit the clone size; those that give it use once, few, many or a size class.

V gene: TRBV11-1
J gene: TRBJ2-1
clone size: many
D gene: TRBD2
CDR3 DNA: TGTGCCAGCAGCTATCTTAGCGGGAGGGGGTCAGAGCAGTTCTTC
CDR3 protein: CASSYLSGRGSEQFF

V gene: TRBV27
J gene: TRBJ2-7
clone size: many
D gene: TRBD1
CDR3 DNA: TGTGCCAGCAGTTCCCGGGACAGGGGTTTCAAGCAGTACTTC
CDR3 protein: CASSSRDRGFKQYF

V gene: TRBV7-2
J gene: TRBJ2-3
clone size: many
D gene: NA
CDR3 DNA: TGTGCCAGCAGCTTGTCTCGAGATACGCAGTATTTT
CDR3 protein: CASSLSRDTQYF

V gene: TRBV5-1
J gene: TRBJ2-4
clone size: many
D gene: NA
CDR3 DNA: TGCGCCAGCAGCTTGATTACAGGCAGGGGAAACATTCAGTACTTC
CDR3 protein: CASSLITGRGNIQYF

V gene: TRBV29-1
J gene: TRBJ2-1
clone size: many
D gene: TRBD1
CDR3 DNA: TGCAGCGGGAAAGGACAGGGGTCTTTCAATGAGCAGTTCTTC
CDR3 protein: CSGKGQGSFNEQFF

V gene: TRBV30
J gene: TRBJ2-4
clone size: many
D gene: NA
CDR3 DNA: TGTGCCTGGAGTGAGGCCGGGACAAGGAACATTCAGTACTTC
CDR3 protein: CAWSEAGTRNIQYF

V gene: TRBV20-1
J gene: TRBJ2-1
clone size: few
D gene: TRBD1
CDR3 DNA: TGCAGTGCTAGAGATTTACAGGGGTTCAACAATGAGCAGTTCTTC
CDR3 protein: CSARDLQGFNNEQFF

V gene: TRBV2
J gene: TRBJ2-1
clone size: many
D gene: NA
CDR3 DNA: TGTGCCAGCAGTAAGATACAGGGCGGTGCGTTCTTC
CDR3 protein: CASSKIQGGAFF

V gene: TRBV15
J gene: TRBJ2-1
clone size: NA
D gene: NA
CDR3 DNA: TGTGCCACCAGCAGAGAGAGGGCCCAAGCGCAGTTCTTC
CDR3 protein: CATSRERAQAQFF

V gene: TRBV9
J gene: TRBJ2-7
clone size: many
D gene: NA
CDR3 DNA: TGTGCCAGCAGCCGACTCGGGAGCTCCGGCGAGCAGTACTTC
CDR3 protein: CASSRLGSSGEQYF

V gene: TRBV6-8
J gene: TRBJ1-4
clone size: NA
D gene: NA
CDR3 DNA: TGTGCCAGCAGGAGGGAGGCTGTGAATGAAAAACTGTTTTTT
CDR3 protein: CASRREAVNEKLFF

V gene: TRBV2
J gene: TRBJ2-7
clone size: many
D gene: NA
CDR3 DNA: TGTGCCAGCAGTGAATTCAGGGCAGACGAGCAGTACTTC
CDR3 protein: CASSEFRADEQYF

V gene: TRBV27
J gene: TRBJ1-2
clone size: NA
D gene: NA
CDR3 DNA: TGTGCCAGCAGTTCACCCGCCGGCACCATGTGGTATGGCTACACCTTC
CDR3 protein: CASSSPAGTMWYGYTF

V gene: TRBV7-9
J gene: TRBJ2-7
clone size: many
D gene: TRBD1
CDR3 DNA: TGTGCCAGCAGCTCGGGGACAGGGGGAAGCGAGCAGTACTTC
CDR3 protein: CASSSGTGGSEQYF

V gene: TRBV28
J gene: TRBJ2-1
clone size: many
D gene: TRBD1
CDR3 DNA: TGTGCCAGCAGCCCGGGACAGGGGGGCAATGAGCAGTTCTTC
CDR3 protein: CASSPGQGGNEQFF

V gene: TRBV21-1
J gene: TRBJ1-2
clone size: many
D gene: NA
CDR3 DNA: TGTGCCAGCAGCAAAGGCAAAAACAGACAGGAAAGTAACTATGGCTACACCTTC
CDR3 protein: CASSKGKNRQESNYGYTF

V gene: TRBV10-3
J gene: TRBJ2-3
clone size: many
D gene: NA
CDR3 DNA: TGTGCCATCGGCGAGGTAGATACGCAGTATTTT
CDR3 protein: CAIGEVDTQYF

V gene: TRBV3-1
J gene: TRBJ2-7
clone size: many
D gene: NA
CDR3 DNA: TGTGCCAGCAGCCAAGAGATCCGATCCTACGAGCAGTACTTC
CDR3 protein: CASSQEIRSYEQYF

V gene: TRBV5-1
J gene: TRBJ1-4
clone size: many
D gene: NA
CDR3 DNA: TGCGCCAGCAGCTCCGGACCCTTTGGTGAAAAACTGTTTTTT
CDR3 protein: CASSSGPFGEKLFF

V gene: TRBV28
J gene: TRBJ2-1
clone size: many
D gene: TRBD2
CDR3 DNA: TGTGCCAGCAGACCTCATGGGGGGACTAGGACCAACAATGAGCAGTTCTTC
CDR3 protein: CASRPHGGTRTNNEQFF

V gene: TRBV28
J gene: TRBJ1-1
clone size: many
D gene: NA
CDR3 DNA: TGTGCCAGCAGTCCCTGGGGGTCGAACACTGAAGCTTTCTTT
CDR3 protein: CASSPWGSNTEAFF

V gene: TRBV3-1
J gene: TRBJ2-7
clone size: many
D gene: NA
CDR3 DNA: TGTGCCAGCAGCCCTCCGGGACACCAAAATTCCCCCTCCTACGAGCAGTACTTC
CDR3 protein: CASSPPGHQNSPSYEQYF

V gene: TRBV5-4
J gene: TRBJ2-7
clone size: many
D gene: TRBD1
CDR3 DNA: TGTGCCAGCAGCTTGGGAGGACAGGGAAACTACGAGCAGTACTTC
CDR3 protein: CASSLGGQGNYEQYF